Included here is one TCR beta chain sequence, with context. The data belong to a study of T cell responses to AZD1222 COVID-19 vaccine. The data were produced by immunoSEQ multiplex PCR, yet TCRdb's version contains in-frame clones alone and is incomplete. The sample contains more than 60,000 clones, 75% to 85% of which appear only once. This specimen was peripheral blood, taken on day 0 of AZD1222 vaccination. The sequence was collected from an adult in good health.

Here the CDR3 reads CASSLDLSSGSGSEQFF. CDR3 in DNA: TGTGCCAGCAGCTTAGATCTAAGTAGCGGGAGTGGGTCTGAGCAGTTCTTC. The chain is built from TRBV11-3 and TRBJ2-1; 9 bases match TRBD2. Germline assignment: CDR1 SGHNT and CDR2 YENEEA. This CDR3 is 17 amino acids long. V gave up 0 bases and J gave up 9 bases; unmatched junction bases: 12.